The 24 T cell receptor beta chains below all came from one sample that was sequenced in a study of shared clonotypes between healthy human individuals (dated by TCRdb to the early 2020s). The library was made by the immunoSEQ multiplex PCR assay. TCRdb mirrors the immuneACCESS table, restricted to in-frame sequences. Some clones are absent from its copies; in checked studies, under half trace to an unresolved V gene, and the reason for the others is unknown. This sample has around 2,000,000 clones in its table, and 85% to 95% of those were observed once. The ten top clones hold more than 0.1% of the sample. The specimen was naive CD4+ T cells sorted from blood. Sample cell subset or site, as interpreted from the label and publication: CD45RA+ positively selected. The receptors were sampled from a man younger than 30 in good health.

The rearrangement uses TRBV9 and TRBJ2-7; D might be TRBD1 (7 bases). Germline V gene data show CDR1 as SGDLS and CDR2 as YYNGEE. The CDR3 is 14 amino acids. Trimming pared 4 bases from V and 5 bases from J, leaving 16 bases between. The CDR3 coding sequence is TGTGCCAGCAGCCCCGGGGCAGGGGGGAACGAGCAGTACTTC. It encodes CASSPGAGGNEQYF.

Regarding this clone: Other nucleotide sequences in the sample specify the same CDR3. The J gene is TRBJ1-1, the V gene TRBV2; 8 positions match TRBD1. This CDR3 is 14 amino acids long. CDR1 is SNHLY, CDR2 FYNNEI, per germline. J lost 1 base, V lost 6 bases, and 4 bases had no gene match. The CDR3 DNA follows: TGTGCCAGCAGCGTCGGACAGGGGAACACTGAAGCTTTCTTT. Translated, it gives CASSVGQGNTEAFF.

This rearrangement joins TRBV7-5 to TRBJ2-7; no check of the table's D call, TRBD1, against the DNA was made. TRBV7-5 is annotated as a pseudogene. CDR3 size: 16 residues. Written as DNA, the CDR3 is TGTGCCAGAAGCTTGGGACAGAACCGTGTTTTTGTCGAGCAGTACTTC. It codes for CARSLGQNRVFVEQYF.

This sequence joins TRBV30 and TRBJ2-3, with unresolved D. CDR1 is GTSNPN and CDR2 is SVGIG in the germline V gene (reference sequence). The V gene lost 0 bases and the J gene lost 6 bases, with 19 bases spanning the gap. This CDR3 comprises 16 residues. The CDR3 bases are TGTGCCTGGAGTGTAGGGCTAGGCGGTAGTGGGGATACGCAGTATTTT. This gives the protein CAWSVGLGGSGDTQYF. Full variable domain (missing parts from reference TRBV30 and TRBJ2-3): SQTIHQWPATLVQPVGSPLSLECTVEGTSNPNLYWYRQAAGRGLQLLFYSVGIGQISSEVPQNLSASRPQDRQFILSSKKLLLSDSGFYLCAWSVGLGGSGDTQYFGPGTRLTVL.

The chain uses TRBV7-9 and TRBJ2-1; D remains unclear. CDR3 length: 14 amino acids. V was clipped by 3 bases and J by 3 bases, with 9 bases between them. Germline V gene lookup returns CDR1 SEHNR and CDR2 FQNEAQ (reference sequence). CDR3: CASSFRNYYNEQFF. Here the CDR3 DNA reads TGTGCCAGCAGCTTTCGGAACTACTACAATGAGCAGTTCTTC.

In this sample, this clone turned up a few times. V usage is TRBV30 and J usage is TRBJ2-2, with D possibly TRBD1 on 5 matching bases. Germline CDR1 is GTSNPN and CDR2 is SVGIG (reference sequence). This CDR3 has 12 residues. V was shortened by 7 bases and J by 4 bases, with 10 bases between the two germline ends. The chain's CDR3 is CAFKRGTGELFF. DNA of the CDR3: TGTGCCTTCAAAAGGGGCACCGGGGAGCTGTTTTTT.

This chain uses TRBV10-3 with TRBJ2-1, with 11 nucleotides matching TRBD2. V lost 10 bases and J lost 8; bases outside the gene matches: 10. CDR3 size: 14 residues. CDR1 and CDR2 from the germline V gene are ENHRY and SYGVKD. As DNA, the CDR3 is TGTGCCACCCAAGTACTAGCGGGAGTCGATGAGCAGTTCTTC. As protein: CATQVLAGVDEQFF.

The rearrangement uses TRBV5-6 and TRBJ1-2; a possible D gene is TRBD1 (6 bases). The germline CDR1 and CDR2 sequences are SGHDT and YYEEEE. V gave up 4 bases and J gave up 4 bases, with 14 bases separating them. There are 14 residues in the CDR3. The CDR3 loop is CASSPRGATYGYTF. The CDR3 nucleotides read TGTGCCAGCAGCCCGCGGGGGGCGACCTATGGCTACACCTTC.

This sequence joins TRBV29-1 and TRBJ2-3; D is possibly TRBD2 (6 bases). CDR1 and CDR2 (germline): SQVTM, ANQGSEA. The CDR3 contains 14 residues. The germline V and J ends were trimmed by 5 bases and 2 bases, with 14 bases remaining between them. The CDR3 spells CSVKEGPFTDTQYF. The CDR3 DNA reads TGCAGCGTTAAGGAGGGGCCTTTCACAGATACGCAGTATTTT.

This rearrangement joins TRBV28 to TRBJ1-1; 7 bases are shared with TRBD1. V shed 4 bases and J 4 bases; nucleotides not matched to a gene: 3. The germline CDR1 and CDR2 sequences are MDHEN and SYDVKM. This CDR3 region has 13 residues. CDR3 loop: CASSSQGFTEAFF. As DNA, the CDR3 is TGTGCCAGCAGTTCACAGGGGTTCACTGAAGCTTTCTTT. The full variable domain, its missing parts supplied by reference TRBV28 and TRBJ1-1, is DVKVTQSSRYLVKRTGEKVFLECVQDMDHENMFWYRQDPGLGLRLIYFSYDVKMKEKGDIPEGYSVSREKKERFSLILESASTNQTSMYLCASSSQGFTEAFFGQGTRLTVV.

Here the CDR3 DNA reads TGTGCCAGTAGTAAGCAGGGACAGGGTTTCACCGGGGAGCTGTTTTTT. It yields the protein CASSKQGQGFTGELFF. The J gene is TRBJ2-2, the V gene TRBV19, with TRBD1 identical over 9 bases. Germline-derived CDR1 and CDR2 are LNHDA and SQIVND (reference sequence). This CDR3 is built from 16 residues. Trimming removed 4 bases from V and 4 bases from J; junction bases left unmatched: 7.

The chain carries TRBV9 and TRBJ1-6; the D gene is possibly TRBD1 (6 bases). This CDR3 has 15 amino acids. The V end lost 3 bases, the J end lost 10 bases, and 17 bases lay between the germline ends. Germline V gene sequence: CDR1 SGDLS, CDR2 YYNGEE. The CDR3 loop is CASSDRDTYLSPLHF. The CDR3 nucleotides are TGTGCCAGCAGCGACCGGGACACTTACCTCTCACCCCTCCACTTT.

As DNA, the CDR3 is TGTGCCAGCAGCGTCGGGACTAGCGACTACAATGAGCAGTTCTTC. Translating it yields CASSVGTSDYNEQFF. The chain couples TRBV5-4 to TRBJ2-1, with 10 positions matching TRBD2. Germline loops: CDR1 SGHNT, CDR2 YYREEE (reference sequence). The ends lost 4 bases at V and 3 bases at J; junction bases unmatched: 4. This CDR3 is built from 15 residues.

The chain employs TRBV11-2 and TRBJ1-3; D not resolved. The CDR3 is made up of 15 amino acids. Between the trimmed V and J ends, which lost 5 bases and 2 bases, there was a span of 13 bases. CDR1 SGHAT and CDR2 FQNNGV come from the germline V gene. CDR3 DNA sequence: TGTGCCAGCAGCAAACCCCCTCCGGCTGGAAACACCATATATTTT. This encodes CASSKPPPAGNTIYF.

This clone was observed once. The chain carries TRBV14 and TRBJ2-3; 9 bases map to TRBD1. Germline CDR1 reads SGHDN; CDR2 reads FVKESK. V shed 5 bases, J shed 3 bases, and the junction held 9 bases outside the gene matches. This CDR3 has 16 residues. CDR3 in DNA: TGTGCCAGCAGCTCCTATGGACAGGGGACAACAGATACGCAGTATTTT. Translating it yields CASSSYGQGTTDTQYF. Full variable domain (rest looked up from reference TRBV14 and TRBJ2-3): EAGVTQFPSHSVIEKGQTVTLRCDPISGHDNLYWYRRVMGKEIKFLLHFVKESKQDESGMPNNRFLAERTGGTYSTLKVQPAELEDSGVYFCASSSYGQGTTDTQYFGPGTRLTVL.

V is TRBV5-4 and J is TRBJ2-1, with TRBD2 identical over 7 bases. The length of the CDR3 is 16 residues. Germline V gene data show CDR1 as SGHNT and CDR2 as YYREEE (reference sequence). The J segment lost 7 bases and the V segment lost 0 bases, leaving 10 bases of the junction unmatched. The DNA for the CDR3 is TGTGCCAGCAGCTTGGTCGGTCGGGGGGTTGATAATGAGCAGTTCTTC. This sequence encodes CASSLVGRGVDNEQFF.

The chain combines TRBV28 with TRBJ1-1; TRBD1 might be the D (6 bases). The length of the CDR3 is 13 residues. Germline V lookup: CDR1 MDHEN, CDR2 SYDVKM. Trimming stripped 3 bases from V and 4 bases from J, with 9 bases between. The CDR3 DNA sequence: TGTGCCAGCAGTTTGGGGGGGCCCACTGAAGCTTTCTTT. It yields the protein CASSLGGPTEAFF.

The chain has TRBV9 and TRBJ2-3, with D uncertain. This CDR3 is 15 amino acids long. Germline CDR1 SGDLS, CDR2 YYNGEE. V lost 0 bases to trimming and J lost 6 bases, with 14 bases between them. The CDR3 DNA sequence: TGTGCCAGCAGCGTAGAGGGTCCCGCAAGGGATACGCAGTATTTT. This gives the protein CASSVEGPARDTQYF.

The V and J genes are TRBV6-4 and TRBJ2-3; TRBD2 matches at 8 bases. Trimming at V came to 5 bases and at J to 6 bases, leaving 10 bases not matched to a gene. This CDR3 has 15 amino acids. Germline CDR1 reads MRHNA; CDR2 reads SNTAGT. The CDR3 DNA is TGTGCCAGCAGTCGTACGGGGGGGTCATGGGATACGCAGTATTTT. Amino acid sequence: CASSRTGGSWDTQYF.

This clone was detected only once. The chain employs TRBV5-4 and TRBJ1-4; D gene ambiguous. Germline-derived CDR1 and CDR2 are SGHNT and YYREEE (reference sequence). The CDR3 extends over 12 amino acids. V lost 1 base to trimming and J lost 8 bases, with 6 bases between them. For the CDR3, the DNA is TGTGCCAGCAGCTTGCCGCAGGAAAAACTGTTTTTT. Protein sequence: CASSLPQEKLFF.

The chain has TRBV19 and TRBJ2-7; D may be TRBD1 or TRBD2 (5 bases each). In germline, CDR1 is LNHDA, CDR2 SQIVND (reference sequence). Trimming removed 5 bases from V and 3 bases from J, with 11 bases in between. The CDR3 contains 13 residues. The CDR3 DNA sequence: TGTGCCAGTAGTGGGGGACGGAGCTACGAGCAGTACTTC. This translates into CASSGGRSYEQYF.

In regard to this clone: The same CDR3 can be traced to other DNA sequences in this sample. J is TRBJ1-3 and V is TRBV20-1; D unclear. Trimming removed 6 bases from V and 0 bases from J, with 3 bases in between. CDR1 is DFQATT, CDR2 SNEGSKA, per germline (reference sequence). The CDR3 runs 11 residues. CDR3 protein: CSAVSGNTIYF. The CDR3 DNA reads TGCAGTGCGGTCTCTGGAAACACCATATATTTT.

The rearrangement joins TRBV10-3 to TRBJ1-5; TRBD1 matches 9 bases. Germline CDR1 and CDR2: ENHRY and SYGVKD. This CDR3 comprises 13 residues. The ends lost 10 bases at V and 2 bases at J; junction bases unmatched: 3. CDR3 amino acids: CATRDRGNQPQHF. In nucleotides, the CDR3 is TGTGCCACCCGGGACAGGGGCAATCAGCCCCAGCATTTT.

The chain carries TRBV7-9 and TRBJ1-1, with D tentatively TRBD1 (6 bases). Germline V gene sequence: CDR1 SEHNR, CDR2 FQNEAQ (reference sequence). V shed 8 bases and J shed 4 bases, with 17 bases lying between them. The CDR3 covers 14 residues. The CDR3 DNA is TGTGCCAGCGGGCCGGCAGGGGTTGTCACTGAAGCTTTCTTT. It is translated as CASGPAGVVTEAFF.